This T cell receptor (beta chain) stems from a study of T cell clonotyping in hematopoietic cell transplantation. Whole-study results and caveats: After transplant, recipient diversity fell while pathologically expanded clonotypes grew through day 180. Few recipient clonotypes overlapped donors; over 97% were de novo at given depth.

Turning to this clone: Its target is unknown.

Blood collection times were about day -28 and days 30, 100, 180 posttransplant. Germline V CDR1 and CDR2: MNHNS, SASEGT. V lost 3 bases to trimming and J lost 6 bases; unmatched junction nucleotides: 12. This CDR3 is built from 16 residues. Assay used: immunoSEQ multiplex PCR; TCRdb lists only in-frame clones, some missing. The profile shows about 7,700 clones, approximately 94% of them singletons. The receptor was isolated from a male patient in his sixties who had an allogeneic stem cell transplant from an unrelated donor, so T cells may come from the graft donor. Some clones in this sample may be carry-over from other donors' samples. V and J are TRBV6-1 and TRBJ1-2, with 8 bases identical to TRBD1. Material: peripheral blood mononuclear cells, obtained 30 days after allogeneic stem cell transplant. The CDR3 loop reads CASSELGSGGADGYTF. CDR3 bases: TGTGCCAGCAGTGAGCTAGGTTCAGGGGGCGCTGATGGCTACACCTTC.